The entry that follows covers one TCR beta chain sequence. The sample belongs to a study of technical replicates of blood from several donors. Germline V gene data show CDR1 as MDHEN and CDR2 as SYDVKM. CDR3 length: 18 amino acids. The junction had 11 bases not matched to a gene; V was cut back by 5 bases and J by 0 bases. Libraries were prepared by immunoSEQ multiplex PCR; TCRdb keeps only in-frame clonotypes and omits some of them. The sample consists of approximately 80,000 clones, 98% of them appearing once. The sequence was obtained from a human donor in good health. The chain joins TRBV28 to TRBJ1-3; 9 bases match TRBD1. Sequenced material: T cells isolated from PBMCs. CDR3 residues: CASSLRDRADLSGNTIYF. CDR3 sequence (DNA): TGTGCCAGCAGTCTCCGGGACAGGGCGGACCTCTCTGGAAACACCATATATTTT.